This T cell receptor (beta chain) was captured by sequencing in a study of blood T cell repertoires in COVID-19 (dated by TCRdb to 2018 to 2020). Regarding the study in general: Collaborator samples came from the United States, Italy and Spain and covered acute and convalescent phases of COVID-19. Samples were obtained from the ongoing ImmuneRACE study (first 160 participants) and from over 1,000 subjects provided by 6 global collaborators. The repertoires were made available in a free public database intended to serve as a resource for research on the immune response to SARS-CoV-2. A de-identified subject ID, COVID-19 status, age in years and sex were almost always included in the sample metadata. Subjects who had been exposed to COVID-19, were actively infected with it, or had recovered from it provided the deeply sampled blood TCRbeta repertoires that made up the dataset. Where available, HLA class I and class II types were obtained from metadata supplied by the sample provider rather than from assay-based typing. The material from the prospective study consisted of cDNA or gDNA derived from T cells, B-cell-depleted T cells, or PBMCs. General study outcomes and caveats: The quantity of clinical and demographic metadata differed by source and by participant and was supplied without curation.

Collaborating institutions collected whole blood in K2EDTA tubes following their own protocols. Collaborator samples were shipped for TCRbeta analysis as frozen whole blood, isolated PBMCs, or DNA extracted from either sample type. Trimming takes 0 bases from V and 3 bases from J, and the germline ends sit 9 bases apart. The CDR3 numbers 15 residues from cysteine through phenylalanine. Of all the DNA, just the CDR3 is kept, 45 bases in frame from base 1. The CDR1 and CDR2 encoded by the germline V gene are MNHNS and SASEGT. As concerns this clone: Its antigen is unknown. No per-base quality is available; no much larger clone lies one base away.

TCRbeta CDR3 regions were amplified from genomic DNA using the immunoSEQ Assay, a bias-controlled multiplex PCR. The study's own analysis went as follows. Within the assay, amplification of reference gene primers was used to estimate how many nucleated cells each sample contained. To quantify the absolute abundance of each unique TCRbeta CDR3 rearrangement, sequence reads were collapsed and filtered. For each sample, productive Simpson clonality was calculated by taking the square root of Simpson's diversity index across productive rearrangements. TCRdb re-hosts the immuneACCESS table, in-frame sequences only. Its copies lack some clones; in the studies checked, an unresolved V gene accounts for under half of them, and the cause for the rest is not known. The DNA gave D and trimming, while V, J and clone size come from that table. This sample holds a few hundred thousand clones; around nine tenths were observed only once. Of the sample, more than 2.5% is held by the ten largest clones.

The chain was built from TRBV6-1 and TRBJ1-5, with TRBD1 perhaps the D gene, on 6 matching bases. The sequence derives from a man between 60 and 70 years old with acute or convalescent COVID-19. Specimen: peripheral blood. The CDR3 region reads CASSEAGGVNQPQHF. DNA sequence: TGTGCCAGCAGTGAAGCAGGGGGGGTCAATCAGCCCCAGCATTTT.